These 21 T cell receptor beta chains were sequenced from one sample in a study of blood T cell repertoires in COVID-19. Here immunoSEQ multiplex PCR was the method, and the copy in TCRdb shows in-frame clones only, minus some. Among 120,000 or so clones, roughly 88% were seen once, and the ten largest hold approximately 1.1%. What was sequenced was peripheral blood. These receptors were collected from a woman of 80 years or more with acute or convalescent COVID-19.

This clone was recorded once. The V and J genes are TRBV18 and TRBJ2-7; D may be TRBD1 (6 bases). V was shortened by 2 bases and J by 6 bases, with 14 bases between the two germline ends. The V gene's germline CDR1 is KGHSH and CDR2 LQKENI. This CDR3 spans 14 amino acids. The CDR3 loop is CASSPGQSLTEQYF. The DNA for the CDR3 is TGTGCCAGCTCACCAGGACAGTCCTTAACCGAGCAGTACTTC.

The V gene is TRBV28, the J gene TRBJ1-1, with D perhaps matching TRBD1 (6 bases). Germline CDR1 and CDR2: MDHEN and SYDVKM. V was clipped by 4 bases and J by 0 bases, with 15 bases between them. The CDR3 loop spans 16 amino acids. The CDR3 nucleotides are TGTGCCAGCAGTTCCCAGTGGGGGCCATTGAACACTGAAGCTTTCTTT. Encoded protein: CASSSQWGPLNTEAFF. The full variable domain, completed using reference TRBV28 and TRBJ1-1, is DVKVTQSSRYLVKRTGEKVFLECVQDMDHENMFWYRQDPGLGLRLIYFSYDVKMKEKGDIPEGYSVSREKKERFSLILESASTNQTSMYLCASSSQWGPLNTEAFFGQGTRLTVV.

This clone was observed a single time. The V call is TRBV18, the J call TRBJ2-7, with 11 bases that match TRBD2. V shed 0 bases, J shed 6 bases, and the junction held 4 bases outside the gene matches. Germline CDR1 is KGHSH and CDR2 is LQKENI. The CDR3 runs to 15 residues. The CDR3 here is CASSPPNSGRGEQYF. The CDR3 DNA follows: TGTGCCAGCTCACCACCCAATAGCGGGAGGGGCGAGCAGTACTTC.

The rearrangement uses TRBV5-8 and TRBJ1-5; no definite D call. This CDR3 has 16 amino acids. Germline V lookup: CDR1 SGHTS, CDR2 YDEGEE. Trimming took 1 base from V and 2 from J, leaving 13 bases between them. The CDR3 reads CASSLPLGPRNQPQHF. For the CDR3, the DNA is TGTGCCAGCAGCTTGCCCCTTGGGCCTCGCAATCAGCCCCAGCATTTT.

The gene calls are TRBV28 and TRBJ1-2; maybe TRBD1 (5 bases). V was trimmed by 7 bases and J by 6 bases, leaving 21 bases between them. Germline values: CDR1 MDHEN, CDR2 SYDVKM. The CDR3 contains 15 residues. CDR3 coding DNA: TGTGCCAGCACCAAGGGTACAGGAGGGAGGGATGGCTACACCTTC. It translates to CASTKGTGGRDGYTF.

V and J are TRBV7-9 and TRBJ1-2, with D tentatively TRBD1 (6 bases). The V end lost 7 bases, the J end lost 6 bases, and 18 bases lay between the germline ends. The CDR3 has 14 amino acids. The germline V gene encodes CDR1 SEHNR and CDR2 FQNEAQ (reference sequence). The CDR3 region is CASTPRGGIHGYTF. DNA for the CDR3: TGTGCCAGCACCCCGAGGGGGGGAATCCATGGCTACACCTTC.

The CDR3 spells CASSSPAGGPWDEQFF. CDR3 DNA sequence: TGTGCCAGCAGTTCCCCAGCGGGAGGGCCTTGGGATGAGCAGTTCTTC. The V call is TRBV28, the J call TRBJ2-1; 10 positions agree with TRBD2. The CDR3 sequence is 16 residues long. Per germline, CDR1 MDHEN and CDR2 SYDVKM. Losses at the gene ends were 4 bases for V and 8 bases for J; bases not matched to a gene: 11.

This clone was seen only a few times. V is TRBV19 and J is TRBJ1-3; D may be TRBD1 (6 bases). Between the trimmed V and J ends, which lost 8 bases and 4 bases, there was a span of 18 bases. This CDR3 comprises 15 residues. The V gene's germline CDR1 is LNHDA and CDR2 SQIVND (reference sequence). In nucleotides, the CDR3 is TGTGCCAGTCTCCGGGACACTTTTTTCGGAAACACCATATATTTT. Translation gives CASLRDTFFGNTIYF.

V is TRBV5-1 and J is TRBJ2-5; maybe TRBD2 (5 bases). The germline V gene encodes CDR1 SGHRS and CDR2 YFSETQ. This CDR3 has 13 amino acids. V was pared by 5 bases and J by 1 base, with 9 bases between. CDR3 DNA: TGCGCCAGCAGACGGGGTTCCCAAGAGACCCAGTACTTC. Its protein product is CASRRGSQETQYF.

The chain links TRBV7-9 to TRBJ1-5; 8 nucleotides line up with TRBD1. From germline, CDR1 is SEHNR and CDR2 FQNEAQ (reference sequence). The J segment lost 2 bases and the V segment lost 3 bases, leaving 9 bases of the junction unmatched. This CDR3 is 17 amino acids long. The CDR3 coding sequence is TGTGCCAGCAGCTTCGGGACAGGAAACCAACGCAATCAGCCCCAGCATTTT. Its protein is CASSFGTGNQRNQPQHF.

The chain couples TRBV18 to TRBJ1-2; 7 bases fit TRBD1. This CDR3 is 15 amino acids long. Germline CDR1 is KGHSH and CDR2 is LQKENI. After removal of 3 bases from V and 2 bases from J, the junction contained 6 bases not matched to a gene. The CDR3 loop is CASSPGTGANYGYTF. The CDR3 bases are TGTGCCAGCTCACCTGGAACAGGGGCCAACTATGGCTACACCTTC.

The chain couples TRBV27 to TRBJ1-2; 12 bases line up with TRBD1. The CDR3 extends over 17 amino acids. V lost 6 bases, J lost 6 bases, and 14 bases stayed unmatched. Germline values: CDR1 MNHEY, CDR2 SMNVEV (reference sequence). The CDR3 region has the DNA TGTGCCAGCAGGCCAGCCGGGACAGGGGGCGGTTGGAATGGCTACACCTTC. Translated: CASRPAGTGGGWNGYTF.

This clone appeared once. The V call is TRBV5-1, the J call TRBJ1-2; 7 bases line up with TRBD1. The CDR3 has 14 residues. Looked up from germline, CDR1 is SGHRS and CDR2 is YFSETQ. Germline trimming cut 1 base from V and 8 bases from J; bases unmatched to any gene: 8. This chain's CDR3 is CASSLWGTEGGYTF. The CDR3 DNA reads as TGCGCCAGCAGCTTGTGGGGGACAGAAGGCGGCTACACCTTC.

The genes are TRBV6-5 and TRBJ2-5, with D possibly TRBD2 on 6 matching bases. Germline lookup yields CDR1 MNHEY and CDR2 SVGAGI. This CDR3 spans 12 amino acids. V lost 6 bases and J lost 5, with 10 bases in between. CDR3 protein: CASRQTRETQYF. Here the CDR3 DNA reads TGTGCCAGCAGGCAGACTAGGGAGACCCAGTACTTC.

This clone was recorded a few times. The V gene is TRBV18, the J gene TRBJ2-1, with a weak D call TRBD2 (5 bases). The V end lost 3 bases, the J end lost 7 bases, and 13 bases lay between the germline ends. Germline CDR1 and CDR2: KGHSH and LQKENI. CDR3 size: 14 residues. CDR3 sequence: CASSPDLASNEQFF. Written as DNA, the CDR3 is TGTGCCAGCTCACCGGACTTAGCCTCTAATGAGCAGTTCTTC.

This clone showed up just once. V is TRBV5-4 and J is TRBJ1-1; D gene ambiguous. Trimming removed 0 bases from V and 3 bases from J, with 6 bases in between. The CDR3 is 13 amino acids. CDR1 is SGHNT and CDR2 is YYREEE in the germline V gene (reference sequence). The CDR3 loop reads CASSLARDTEAFF. The CDR3 DNA reads TGTGCCAGCAGCTTGGCCCGGGACACTGAAGCTTTCTTT.

The chain is built from TRBV11-2 and TRBJ2-1; 14 nucleotides align to TRBD2. There are 16 residues in the CDR3. Germline assignment: CDR1 SGHAT and CDR2 FQNNGV. Losses at the gene ends were 6 bases for V and 5 bases for J; bases not matched to a gene: 6. CDR3 region: CASRRLAGGPNNEQFF. CDR3 DNA: TGTGCCAGCAGAAGACTAGCGGGGGGGCCTAACAATGAGCAGTTCTTC.

In DNA, the CDR3 is TGTGCCAGCAGCCCTACAGGGGGTAATGAAAAACTGTTTTTT. Its protein is CASSPTGGNEKLFF. The V and J genes are TRBV7-3 and TRBJ1-4, with 8 bases matching TRBD1. The length of the CDR3 is 14 residues. Germline V CDR1 and CDR2: SGHTA, FQGTGA. V was pared by 5 bases and J by 4 bases, with 3 bases of the junction left unmatched.

This chain links TRBV7-9 with TRBJ2-7; TRBD2 might be the D (6 bases). Trimming took off 1 base at V and 4 bases at J, with 8 bases between the two ends. The V gene's germline CDR1 is SEHNR and CDR2 FQNEAQ (reference sequence). The CDR3 spans 13 residues. This CDR3 is CASSLGTIYEQYF. The CDR3 DNA follows: TGTGCCAGCAGCTTAGGGACTATATACGAGCAGTACTTC.

The chain employs TRBV18 and TRBJ2-2, with 9 bases identical to TRBD1. Losses at the gene ends were 2 bases for V and 6 bases for J; bases not matched to a gene: 4. The germline V gene encodes CDR1 KGHSH and CDR2 LQKENI. The CDR3 runs 15 residues. CDR3 amino acids: CASSPKDRGAGELFF. The DNA of the CDR3 is TGTGCCAGCTCACCAAAGGACAGGGGTGCCGGGGAGCTGTTTTTT.

The chain has TRBV5-4 and TRBJ2-3, with D possibly TRBD1 on 5 matching bases. Germline values: CDR1 SGHNT, CDR2 YYREEE (reference sequence). This CDR3 contains 18 residues. Trimming pared 3 bases from V and 0 bases from J, leaving 20 bases between. CDR3 sequence: CASSSSGTGTASTDTQYF. CDR3 DNA sequence: TGTGCCAGCAGCTCGTCGGGTACAGGAACCGCTAGCACAGATACGCAGTATTTT.